These 14 T cell receptor beta chains were all obtained from the same sample, sequenced in a study of T cells in localized non-small cell lung cancer. The repertoire was sequenced with immunoSEQ multiplex PCR; TCRdb's copy has only in-frame clones and lacks some. This sample has around 48,000 clones, with about 72% found just once. The specimen comprised peripheral blood, sampled before any cancer treatment. The origin of the receptors is a man aged 40-75 years with stage I squamous cell lung carcinoma.

This chain connects TRBV29-1 to TRBJ2-7; 7 nucleotides match TRBD1. V was clipped by 5 bases and J by 0 bases; unmatched bases: 7. This CDR3 region has 14 residues. CDR1 and CDR2 from the germline V gene are SQVTM and ANQGSEA. CDR3 in DNA: TGCAGCGTTTCCGGGACAGCTACCTCCTACGAGCAGTACTTC. This gives the protein CSVSGTATSYEQYF.

This chain uses TRBV28 with TRBJ1-3; D is unclear. Trimming took off 7 bases at V and 3 bases at J, with 10 bases between the two ends. Germline CDR1 MDHEN, CDR2 SYDVKM. The CDR3 extends over 13 amino acids. The CDR3 region is CASKAAIGNTIYF. The CDR3 DNA follows: TGTGCCAGCAAGGCTGCGATTGGAAACACCATATATTTT. The entire variable domain, with the rest obtained from reference TRBV28 and TRBJ1-3, is as follows: DVKVTQSSRYLVKRTGEKVFLECVQDMDHENMFWYRQDPGLGLRLIYFSYDVKMKEKGDIPEGYSVSREKKERFSLILESASTNQTSMYLCASKAAIGNTIYFGEGSWLTVV.

The chain has TRBV7-6 and TRBJ1-1, with D possibly matching TRBD1 (5 bases). The CDR3 is 14 amino acids. Deletions cut 3 bases from V and 2 bases from J, with 10 bases between. Germline assignment: CDR1 SGHVS and CDR2 FNYEAQ. CDR3: CASSFGRDNTEAFF. For the CDR3, the DNA is TGTGCCAGCAGCTTCGGCAGGGATAACACTGAAGCTTTCTTT.

The chain joins TRBV7-9 to TRBJ1-4; no clear D gene. The CDR3 extends over 14 amino acids. The V and J ends lost 1 base and 7 bases respectively, with 10 bases between them. Germline V gene lookup returns CDR1 SEHNR and CDR2 FQNEAQ (reference sequence). CDR3 bases: TGTGCCAGCAGCTTAGAGGTGGCCAGTGAAAAACTGTTTTTT. Translation gives CASSLEVASEKLFF.

The V call is TRBV28, the J call TRBJ1-2; 10 bases map to TRBD1. Trimming cost V 5 bases and J 5 bases; bases outside gene matches: 11. Germline V CDR1 and CDR2: MDHEN, SYDVKM. This CDR3 contains 16 residues. The CDR3 DNA is TGTGCCAGCAGTGGTGGCCCGGACAGGGGGAAGTATGGCTACACCTTC. The encoded protein is CASSGGPDRGKYGYTF.

V is TRBV19 and J is TRBJ2-5; D is unresolved. This CDR3 comprises 12 residues. Germline lookup yields CDR1 LNHDA and CDR2 SQIVND (reference sequence). Deletions cut 1 base from V and 5 bases from J, with 5 bases between. The CDR3 is CASSIAGETQYF. In DNA form, the CDR3 reads TGTGCCAGTAGTATAGCCGGCGAGACCCAGTACTTC.

In this sample, this clone is large (0.1 to 1%). Other DNA variants within this sample encode the same CDR3. The DNA for the CDR3 is TGTGCCATCAGTGAGGGGGCTGATGGCTACACCTTC. It codes for CAISEGADGYTF. V usage is TRBV10-3 and J usage is TRBJ1-2, with a weak D call TRBD1 (5 bases). The CDR3 has 12 residues. Germline V gene sequence: CDR1 ENHRY, CDR2 SYGVKD. Trimming stripped 2 bases from V and 6 bases from J, with 7 bases between.

This sequence joins TRBV27 and TRBJ2-7, with TRBD1 as a possible D gene (5 bases). V was pared by 5 bases and J by 2 bases, with 13 bases between. This CDR3 has 14 amino acids. Germline V gene sequence: CDR1 MNHEY, CDR2 SMNVEV (reference sequence). The CDR3 loop reads CASSRRAPAYEQYF. CDR3 in DNA: TGTGCCAGCAGTCGCAGGGCACCTGCCTACGAGCAGTACTTC.

This chain links TRBV15 with TRBJ2-5; the D is unclear. With 0 bases removed from V and 3 bases from J, the gap between germline ends came to 11 bases. This CDR3 contains 15 residues. CDR1 and CDR2 from the germline V gene are LNHNV and YYDKDF (reference sequence). This CDR3 is CATSRDVEAKETQYF. The CDR3 DNA reads as TGTGCCACCAGCAGAGATGTAGAGGCGAAAGAGACCCAGTACTTC.

The gene calls are TRBV30 and TRBJ1-4; D unresolved. The CDR3 consists of 18 residues. V was pared by 1 base and J by 0 bases, with 18 bases between. The germline V gene encodes CDR1 GTSNPN and CDR2 SVGIG (reference sequence). The CDR3 loop is CAWSAQKGIDTTNEKLFF. The DNA for the CDR3 is TGTGCCTGGAGTGCCCAAAAGGGCATAGACACAACTAATGAAAAACTGTTTTTT.

The rearrangement joins TRBV19 to TRBJ1-2; no clear D. The CDR3 length is 15 residues. The V and J ends lost 5 bases and 3 bases respectively, with 16 bases between them. The germline V gene has CDR1 LNHDA and CDR2 SQIVND (reference sequence). The CDR3 is CASSPLERADYGYTF. CDR3 coding DNA: TGTGCCAGTAGTCCCTTGGAAAGGGCGGACTATGGCTACACCTTC.

The J gene is TRBJ1-2, the V gene TRBV28; 8 nucleotides match TRBD1. The germline V gene encodes CDR1 MDHEN and CDR2 SYDVKM. This CDR3 comprises 16 residues. J gave up 4 bases and V 4 bases, and 11 bases lay outside the gene matches. CDR3 protein: CASSSADRGLGYGYTF. The DNA of the CDR3 is TGTGCCAGCAGTTCCGCTGACAGGGGACTTGGCTATGGCTACACCTTC.

The chain carries TRBV18 and TRBJ1-1, with a possible D match to TRBD1 (5 bases). The CDR3 runs to 15 residues. V was trimmed by 6 bases and J by 4 bases, leaving 18 bases between them. Germline assignment: CDR1 KGHSH and CDR2 LQKENI. CDR3 region: CASSVEGTGLTEAFF. Written as DNA, the CDR3 is TGTGCCAGCTCGGTCGAGGGGACTGGGCTCACTGAAGCTTTCTTT.

The rearrangement links TRBV9 to TRBJ2-7, with a possible D match to TRBD2 (6 bases). Trimming left V 2 bases short and J 7 bases short, with 19 bases between. This CDR3 region has 15 residues. Germline V gene sequence: CDR1 SGDLS, CDR2 YYNGEE. The CDR3 DNA follows: TGTGCCAGCAGCGTGACGGGGGAGCCCCTTGTAGAGCAGTACTTC. Protein product: CASSVTGEPLVEQYF. The entire variable domain, with the rest obtained from reference TRBV9 and TRBJ2-7, is as follows: DSGVTQTPKHLITATGQRVTLRCSPRSGDLSVYWYQQSLDQGLQFLIQYYNGEERAKGNILERFSAQQFPDLHSELNLSSLELGDSALYFCASSVTGEPLVEQYFGPGTRLTVT.